These 23 T cell receptor beta chains came from one sample sequenced in a study of cytomegalovirus exposure and HLA in healthy donors. PCR used 60 Vbeta primers and 13 Jbeta primers. Here immunoSEQ multiplex PCR was the method, and the copy in TCRdb shows in-frame clones only, minus some. The repertoire holds 200,000 to 250,000 clones, with about 80% as singletons. Material for sequencing was PBMCs. The receptors were gathered from a woman aged 35 to 49 in good health and CMV-seronegative.

The CDR3 here is CASTRHPSTEAFF. As DNA, the CDR3 is TGTGCCAGCACCCGACACCCCTCCACTGAAGCTTTCTTT. This rearrangement joins TRBV6-5 to TRBJ1-1; D is ambiguous. Trimming pared 7 bases from V and 4 bases from J, leaving 13 bases between. The CDR3 is 13 residues long. Germline V gives CDR1 MNHEY, CDR2 SVGAGI.

CDR3 loop: CAWSVGQGQPQHF. The CDR3 coding sequence is TGTGCCTGGAGTGTGGGGCAGGGACAGCCCCAGCATTTT. V is TRBV30 and J is TRBJ1-5; a weak D match, TRBD1 (5 bases). Per the germline V gene, CDR1 is GTSNPN and CDR2 is SVGIG (reference sequence). The CDR3 spans 13 residues. The V gene lost 0 bases and the J gene lost 7 bases, with 10 bases spanning the gap.

This clone was found a few times. The V gene is TRBV6-5, the J gene TRBJ2-5, with 11 bases fitting TRBD2. The end of the DNA is better explained by TRBJ2-7, so the J call may be wrong. Germline CDR1 and CDR2: MNHEY and SVGAGI. This CDR3 comprises 15 residues. The CDR3 nucleotides read TGTGCCAGCAGTTTGACTAGCGGGGAGACCTACGAGCAGTACTTC. Its protein product is CASSLTSGETYEQYF.

This sequence joins TRBV9 and TRBJ1-6; the D is unclear. Germline CDR1 is SGDLS and CDR2 is YYNGEE. The V end was cut by 0 bases, the J end by 14 bases, with 24 bases between. The CDR3 loop spans 17 amino acids. CDR3 region: CASSVELRGEGLKTLHF. The DNA for the CDR3 is TGTGCCAGCAGCGTAGAATTGCGAGGAGAGGGATTGAAAACCCTCCACTTT.

This chain links TRBV21-1 with TRBJ1-1; the D call TRBD1 from the table was never checked on the DNA. TRBV21-1 is an annotated pseudogene. The CDR3 loop spans 13 amino acids. CDR3 nucleotide sequence: TGTGCCAGCCGGACAGAAGGGAACACTGAAGCTTTCTTT. The encoded protein is CASRTEGNTEAFF.

A few counts support this clone. J is TRBJ1-1 and V is TRBV4-1; 8 bases are shared with TRBD1. Per the germline V gene, CDR1 is MGHRA and CDR2 is YSYEKL. This CDR3 contains 14 residues. Trimming took 3 bases from V and 1 from J; bases not matched to a gene: 1. The CDR3: CASSHGTGNTEAFF. The CDR3 DNA reads as TGCGCCAGCAGCCACGGGACAGGGAACACTGAAGCTTTCTTT.

The V and J genes are TRBV4-1 and TRBJ1-6; D is uncertain. Germline V CDR1 and CDR2: MGHRA, YSYEKL. The CDR3 spans 13 residues. V was cut by 0 bases and J by 10 bases, with 7 bases left in between. The CDR3 DNA is TGCGCCAGCAGCCAAGATGTAGAATCACCCCTCCACTTT. Amino acid sequence: CASSQDVESPLHF.

The gene calls are TRBV27 and TRBJ2-2; no reliable D call. Germline loops: CDR1 MNHEY, CDR2 SMNVEV (reference sequence). V was pared by 8 bases and J by 3 bases, with 16 bases between. The CDR3 is 15 residues long. The CDR3 region has the DNA TGTGCCAGCCCTGGAGAGGTTTCGGACACCGGGGAGCTGTTTTTT. It yields the protein CASPGEVSDTGELFF.

The gene calls are TRBV14 and TRBJ1-1, with unresolved D. With 6 bases removed from V and 6 bases from J, the gap between germline ends came to 14 bases. The CDR3 is 13 residues long. Germline CDR1 is SGHDN and CDR2 is FVKESK. The CDR3 DNA reads as TGTGCCAGCAGTGGATGGATGGGAGCTGAAGCTTTCTTT. This encodes CASSGWMGAEAFF.

This clone was seen a few times. The CDR3 is CASSSTGPGLGEAFF. The CDR3, as DNA: TGCGCCAGCAGCTCGACAGGCCCTGGGCTCGGTGAAGCTTTCTTT. V gene TRBV4-1 combines with J gene TRBJ1-1; possible D gene TRBD1, 6 bases. This CDR3 has 15 amino acids. Germline V gives CDR1 MGHRA, CDR2 YSYEKL. V shed 5 bases and J shed 7 bases, with 20 bases lying between them.

The chain employs TRBV5-1 and TRBJ2-5; TRBD1 aligns across 8 bases. V was clipped by 4 bases and J by 5 bases; unmatched bases: 7. The germline gives CDR1 SGHRS, CDR2 YFSETQ. This CDR3 region has 14 residues. The CDR3 region has the DNA TGCGCCAGCAGCCATGGACAGGGAGTGGAGACCCAGTACTTC. Amino acid sequence: CASSHGQGVETQYF.

The chain uses TRBV30 and TRBJ1-1, with 8 positions matching TRBD1. Germline V gene data show CDR1 as GTSNPN and CDR2 as SVGIG (reference sequence). V was pared by 1 base and J by 3 bases, with 7 bases of the junction left unmatched. The CDR3 has 15 residues. CDR3 DNA: TGTGCCTGGAGTGGCCTATACAGGGGGTACACTGAAGCTTTCTTT. It is translated as CAWSGLYRGYTEAFF.

The chain recombines TRBV2 with TRBJ1-2; 11 nucleotides line up with TRBD1. Trimming took 10 bases from V and 6 from J; bases not matched to a gene: 13. CDR1 is SNHLY, CDR2 FYNNEI, per germline. This CDR3 spans 15 amino acids. The CDR3 nucleotides read TGTGCCATTGTGACGGGACAGGGGGGGGTAGATGGCTACACCTTC. This translates into CAIVTGQGGVDGYTF.

The chain employs TRBV25-1 and TRBJ2-7; D not certain. V lost 6 bases and J 1 base, leaving 10 bases between the germline ends. This CDR3 is 13 amino acids long. Per the germline V gene, CDR1 is MGHDK and CDR2 is SYGVNS. CDR3 amino acids: CASRGPMSYEQYF. The CDR3 nucleotides are TGTGCCAGCAGGGGCCCTATGTCCTACGAGCAGTACTTC.

The rearrangement uses TRBV6-5 and TRBJ1-2; D unresolved. V was pared by 6 bases and J by 8 bases, with 22 bases between. Germline V gene lookup returns CDR1 MNHEY and CDR2 SVGAGI. The CDR3 contains 15 residues. CDR3 loop: CASRSVGSASSGYTF. The CDR3 DNA reads TGTGCCAGCAGATCCGTAGGGAGCGCCAGTTCCGGCTACACCTTC.

The chain links TRBV28 to TRBJ1-2, with D possibly matching TRBD1 (5 bases). This CDR3 comprises 14 residues. Germline CDR1 reads MDHEN; CDR2 reads SYDVKM. V was clipped by 1 base and J by 8 bases, with 14 bases between them. CDR3 loop: CASSLLSRVRGYTF. In DNA, the CDR3 is TGTGCCAGCAGTTTATTGTCCAGGGTTCGCGGCTACACCTTC.

The V and J genes are TRBV2 and TRBJ1-1; TRBD1 aligns across 9 bases. After removal of 9 bases from V and 3 bases from J, the junction contained 17 bases not matched to a gene. Germline V gene sequence: CDR1 SNHLY, CDR2 FYNNEI. This CDR3 is built from 17 residues. The CDR3 spells CASPGTGPFLRDTEAFF. The CDR3 nucleotides are TGTGCCAGTCCCGGGACAGGGCCCTTTCTCCGTGACACTGAAGCTTTCTTT.

This clone was seen only once. This chain joins TRBV10-3 and TRBJ1-1; D might be TRBD1 (5 bases). The CDR3 length is 13 residues. Deletions cut 6 bases from V and 2 bases from J, with 10 bases between. Germline CDR1 and CDR2: ENHRY and SYGVKD. CDR3 sequence: CAISPTANTEAFF. The CDR3 nucleotides read TGTGCCATCAGCCCGACAGCCAACACTGAAGCTTTCTTT.

This clone was observed a few times. The rearrangement uses TRBV27 and TRBJ1-4; D is uncertain. Germline V gives CDR1 MNHEY, CDR2 SMNVEV (reference sequence). Trimming shortened V by 3 bases and J by 8 bases, and 16 bases separated the two germline ends. The CDR3 length is 15 residues. The CDR3: CASSLSASPGEKLFF. In DNA form, the CDR3 reads TGTGCCAGCAGTTTGAGTGCCTCACCGGGGGAAAAACTGTTTTTT.

V gene TRBV5-4 combines with J gene TRBJ2-5; 8 bases fit TRBD1. The DNA end favors TRBJ2-7, so the J call may be wrong. This CDR3 comprises 14 residues. Per the germline V gene, CDR1 is SGHNT and CDR2 is YYREEE (reference sequence). The CDR3 bases are TGTGCCAGCAGCTCCGGGACAGGCACCTACGAGCAGTACTTC. Amino acids: CASSSGTGTYEQYF.

The chain is built from TRBV29-1 and TRBJ2-7, with 8 bases matching TRBD1. The CDR3 length is 16 residues. V gave up 6 bases and J gave up 1 base; unmatched junction bases: 14. Germline CDR1 and CDR2: SQVTM and ANQGSEA. In DNA, the CDR3 is TGCAGCGTGGCCGGAAAATCCGGACAGGGTTCCTACGAGCAGTACTTC. Its protein is CSVAGKSGQGSYEQYF.

This clone came up once. Other nucleotide sequences from this sample produce the same CDR3. The chain is built from TRBV5-1 and TRBJ2-3; D is undetermined. The CDR3 loop spans 15 amino acids. Germline V gene lookup returns CDR1 SGHRS and CDR2 YFSETQ. The germline V and J ends were trimmed by 0 bases and 0 bases, with 8 bases remaining between them. The CDR3 DNA reads as TGCGCCAGCAGCTTGGATGGCGGTAGCACAGATACGCAGTATTTT. This gives the protein CASSLDGGSTDTQYF.

CDR3 protein: CASRGTGRSYEQYF. DNA for the CDR3: TGTGCCAGTAGGGGGACAGGGCGGTCCTACGAGCAGTACTTC. The J gene is TRBJ2-7, the V gene TRBV19; 9 bases are a match to TRBD1. V was pared by 6 bases and J by 1 base, with 4 bases of the junction left unmatched. Germline loops: CDR1 LNHDA, CDR2 SQIVND (reference sequence). The length of the CDR3 is 14 residues.